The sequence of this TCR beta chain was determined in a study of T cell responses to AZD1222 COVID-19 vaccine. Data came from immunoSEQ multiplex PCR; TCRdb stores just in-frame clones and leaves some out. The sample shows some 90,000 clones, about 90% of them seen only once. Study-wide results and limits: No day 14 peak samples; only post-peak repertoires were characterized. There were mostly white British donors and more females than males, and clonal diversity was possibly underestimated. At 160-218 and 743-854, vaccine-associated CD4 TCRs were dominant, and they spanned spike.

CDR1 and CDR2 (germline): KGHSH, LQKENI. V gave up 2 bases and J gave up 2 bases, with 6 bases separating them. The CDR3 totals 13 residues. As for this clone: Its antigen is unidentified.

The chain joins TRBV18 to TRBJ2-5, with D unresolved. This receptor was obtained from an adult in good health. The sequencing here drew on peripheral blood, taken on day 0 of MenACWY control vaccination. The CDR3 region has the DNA TGTGCCAGCTCACCATCCCAGCAAGAGACCCAGTACTTC. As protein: CASSPSQQETQYF.